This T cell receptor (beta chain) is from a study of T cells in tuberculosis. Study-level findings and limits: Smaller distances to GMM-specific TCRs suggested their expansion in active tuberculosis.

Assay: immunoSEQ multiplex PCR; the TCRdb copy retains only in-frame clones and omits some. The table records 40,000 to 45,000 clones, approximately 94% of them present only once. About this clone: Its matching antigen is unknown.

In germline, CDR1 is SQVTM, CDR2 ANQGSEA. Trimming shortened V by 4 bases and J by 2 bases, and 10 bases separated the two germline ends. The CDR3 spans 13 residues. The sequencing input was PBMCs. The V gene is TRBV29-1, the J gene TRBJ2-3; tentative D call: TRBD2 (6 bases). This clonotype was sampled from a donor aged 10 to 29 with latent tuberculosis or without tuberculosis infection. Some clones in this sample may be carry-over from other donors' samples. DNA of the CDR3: TGCAGCGTTGCCGGGGGTTACACAGATACGCAGTATTTT. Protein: CSVAGGYTDTQYF.